This T cell receptor beta chain is drawn from a study of OX40 agonist ivuxolimab in advanced cancers. About the full investigation: Ivuxolimab was a fully human IgG2 agonistic monoclonal antibody targeting the costimulatory receptor OX40 (CD134). Patients were allowed to have had prior anti-PD-1, anti-PD-L1 or anti-CTLA-4 therapy, and approximately 39% of the dose-escalation patients had been treated with checkpoint inhibitors. The dose-escalation cohort was around 84% male with a mean age of about 54 years, ranging from roughly 20 to 80. Partial responses were achieved by three dose-escalation patients, of whom one had hepatocellular carcinoma and two had cutaneous melanoma. Intravenous ivuxolimab was administered to patients every 2 weeks at six dose levels: 0.01, 0.1, 0.3, 1.5, 3 and 10 mg/kg. The monotherapy dose-escalation portion (N ≈ 56 patients) of the phase I ivuxolimab trial is reported in the paper. The purpose of peripheral TCRbeta sequencing was to test whether ivuxolimab changed TCR sequence diversity and led to clonal T-cell expansion. Among the approximately 54 dose-escalation patients, about 20 had hepatocellular carcinoma, roughly 15 melanoma, 9 renal cell carcinoma and 9 head and neck cancer. Findings and caveats that apply to the study as a whole: In the 0.1-3.0 mg/kg groups, partial responders had among the lowest normalized peripheral clonal expansion, particularly in CD8+ T cells. At doses of 0.1 to 3.0 mg/kg, clonal expansion of both CD4+ and CD8+ T cells in blood was seen between baseline and week 6. Low levels of normalized T-cell clonal expansion were also seen in some patients who did not respond. Which antigens the clonally expanded peripheral T cells were specific for was not determined. After ivuxolimab, expanded clones were on average more numerous among CD8+ T cells than among CD4+ T cells.

Counted from cysteine to phenylalanine, this CDR3 has 17 amino acids. Only the CDR3 DNA is retained, 51 bases long and in frame from the first base. V loses 0 bases at its end and J loses 8 bases; junction bases beyond the gene matches: 8. The germline V gene provides CDR1 MRHNA and CDR2 SNTAGT. Genomic DNA was isolated from the sorted cells so that the TCRbeta CDR3 region could be sequenced. The immunoSEQ Assay was used for sequencing of TCRbeta CDR3 regions. Imported from immuneACCESS, the table was reduced by TCRdb to in-frame sequences with V and J called. These copies leave out some clones; in studies compared against another copy, an unresolved V gene accounts for under half, and the cause of the remainder is not known. The sample contains 14,000 or so clones, 90% to 95% of them found a single time. About 20% of the sample belongs to the ten largest clones. To note about this clone: Its binding antigen is unknown. Per-base qualities were not stored, and no clone one base away is much larger.

The trial excluded patients who had a history of autoimmune disease or who were on systemic immunosuppression. Peripheral blood for TCR sequencing was collected from all dose cohorts at baseline, on cycle 4 day 1, and on cycle 7 day 1. Samples were obtained from an open-label, multicenter, first-in-human phase I dose-escalation trial of ivuxolimab. Adults with locally advanced or metastatic melanoma, renal cell carcinoma, hepatocellular carcinoma or head and neck squamous cell carcinoma were enrolled in the trial. Before TCR sequencing, CD4+ T cells and CD8+ T cells from peripheral blood were sorted into separate populations.

Sample: CD4+ or CD8+ T cells sorted from blood, taken in a trial of the OX40 agonist ivuxolimab. This chain is built from TRBV6-4 and TRBJ2-1, with 12 junctional bases fitting TRBD2. The clonotype originates from an adult with an advanced solid tumor such as melanoma, head and neck, liver or kidney cancer. The base sequence is TGTGCCAGCAGTGACTCTGGCCTAGCGGGAGGGCCGGATGAGCAGTTCTTC. This yields the protein CASSDSGLAGGPDEQFF.